This is a list of T cell receptor beta chains from one sample in a study of CD8 T cells in Susac syndrome. In TCRdb, the immunoSEQ multiplex PCR reads were re-called with MiXCR into one record per CDR3 protein. The table shows under 550,000 distinct CDR3 sequences, with around 85% occurring only once. The sequenced material came from CD8+ T cells from PBMCs. The source of these receptors is a human donor with multiple sclerosis. CDR3s include the opening cysteine and the closing phenylalanine or tryptophan. The order of the fields is D gene, V gene, clone size, J gene, CDR3 DNA, CDR3 protein. D genes are given only for firm matches. The size field is filled for only some rows; it gives once, few, many or a size class.

d_gene: NA
v_gene: TRBV27
abundance: NA
j_gene: TRBJ1-1
CDR3nt: TGTGCCAGCAGTTATTCCGGCTCGAAGACTGAAGCTTTCTTT
CDR3aa: CASSYSGSKTEAFF

d_gene: TRBD2
v_gene: TRBV27
abundance: NA
j_gene: TRBJ2-7
CDR3nt: TGTGCCAGCAGTTCCCTACCTGGGGGGGTTTCAGAGCAGTACTTC
CDR3aa: CASSSLPGGVSEQYF

d_gene: NA
v_gene: TRBV12-5
abundance: NA
j_gene: TRBJ2-1
CDR3nt: TGTGCTAGTGGTCCCGAGTCAGAGGGAGTAATTGAGCAGTTCTTC
CDR3aa: CASGPESEGVIEQFF

d_gene: TRBD2
v_gene: TRBV30
abundance: once
j_gene: TRBJ2-1
CDR3nt: TGTGCCTGGAGCACTACCTCCGGGACGGGAGGCTACAATGAGCAGTTCTTC
CDR3aa: CAWSTTSGTGGYNEQFF

d_gene: NA
v_gene: TRBV30
abundance: NA
j_gene: TRBJ1-1
CDR3nt: TGTGCCTGGAATAGGGGGAGCACTGAAGCTTTCTTT
CDR3aa: CAWNRGSTEAFF

d_gene: TRBD2
v_gene: TRBV6-1
abundance: NA
j_gene: TRBJ2-7
CDR3nt: TGTGCCAGCAGCCCCGGACTAGCGGGACTCTACGAGCAGTACTTC
CDR3aa: CASSPGLAGLYEQYF

d_gene: TRBD2
v_gene: TRBV20-1
abundance: NA
j_gene: TRBJ2-1
CDR3nt: TGCAGTGCTAGGTTTCGTTTGGGACTAGATTACAATGAGCAGTTCTTC
CDR3aa: CSARFRLGLDYNEQFF

d_gene: TRBD1
v_gene: TRBV2
abundance: NA
j_gene: TRBJ2-1
CDR3nt: TGTGCCAGCAGTGAAATAGACAGGGGCAGCTCCTACAATGAGCAGTTCTTC
CDR3aa: CASSEIDRGSSYNEQFF

d_gene: TRBD1
v_gene: TRBV25-1
abundance: NA
j_gene: TRBJ2-5
CDR3nt: TGTGCCAGCAAAGACAGGGCACGAGAGACCCAGTACTTC
CDR3aa: CASKDRARETQYF

d_gene: NA
v_gene: TRBV5-5
abundance: NA
j_gene: TRBJ1-2
CDR3nt: TGTGCCAGCAGCCTAGATCCACTAGATTTCTATGGCTACACCTTC
CDR3aa: CASSLDPLDFYGYTF

d_gene: NA
v_gene: TRBV20-1
abundance: NA
j_gene: TRBJ1-1
CDR3nt: TGCAGTGCTAGAGATCTAGGGAAGAACACTGAAGCTTTCTTT
CDR3aa: CSARDLGKNTEAFF

d_gene: TRBD2
v_gene: TRBV5-1
abundance: NA
j_gene: TRBJ2-1
CDR3nt: TGCGCCAGCAGCTTCACCTCTCTAGCGGCCCATGAGCAGTTCTTC
CDR3aa: CASSFTSLAAHEQFF

d_gene: TRBD1
v_gene: TRBV6-5
abundance: NA
j_gene: TRBJ1-1
CDR3nt: TGTGCCAGCAGTCCGATGACAGGGAGGCTAGGTGAAGCTTTCTTT
CDR3aa: CASSPMTGRLGEAFF

d_gene: NA
v_gene: TRBV4-1
abundance: few
j_gene: TRBJ1-4
CDR3nt: TGCGCCAGCAGCCCCCACGGAAATGAAAAACTGTTTTTT
CDR3aa: CASSPHGNEKLFF

d_gene: TRBD2
v_gene: TRBV7-8
abundance: NA
j_gene: TRBJ2-3
CDR3nt: TGTGCCAGCAGCTTAGGGGGGACTAGCGGAAGCACAGATACGCAGTATTTT
CDR3aa: CASSLGGTSGSTDTQYF

d_gene: NA
v_gene: TRBV29-1
abundance: NA
j_gene: TRBJ1-2
CDR3nt: TGCAGCGTTGAAGGATTCGATGGCTACACCTTC
CDR3aa: CSVEGFDGYTF

d_gene: TRBD2
v_gene: TRBV20-1
abundance: NA
j_gene: TRBJ2-1
CDR3nt: TGCAGTGCTAGAGACTCGCTAGGGACTAGCGGGGAAACTCACTCCTACAATGAGCAGTTCTTC
CDR3aa: CSARDSLGTSGETHSYNEQFF

d_gene: NA
v_gene: TRBV6-6
abundance: NA
j_gene: TRBJ2-3
CDR3nt: TGTGCCAGCAGGTCCCCGGGTAGCACAGATACGCAGTATTTT
CDR3aa: CASRSPGSTDTQYF

d_gene: NA
v_gene: TRBV2
abundance: NA
j_gene: TRBJ2-7
CDR3nt: TGTGCCAGCACCACAGGCTACGAGCAGTACTTC
CDR3aa: CASTTGYEQYF

d_gene: NA
v_gene: TRBV10-3
abundance: NA
j_gene: TRBJ2-7
CDR3nt: TGTGCCATCAGTGAGTCGGCCTCCACGGTCGGTGAGCAGTACTTC
CDR3aa: CAISESASTVGEQYF

d_gene: NA
v_gene: TRBV6-5
abundance: NA
j_gene: TRBJ2-2
CDR3nt: TGTGCCAGCAGTTACCAAGGGTACACCGGGGAGCTGTTTTTT
CDR3aa: CASSYQGYTGELFF

d_gene: NA
v_gene: TRBV30
abundance: once
j_gene: TRBJ1-1
CDR3nt: TGTGCCTGGAGTGTGGCAGGGTGGACTGAAGCTTTCTTT
CDR3aa: CAWSVAGWTEAFF

d_gene: NA
v_gene: TRBV6-5
abundance: few
j_gene: TRBJ2-7
CDR3nt: TGTGCCAGCAGTTACTCCAGGGGACCCTCGGGCGAGCAGTACTTC
CDR3aa: CASSYSRGPSGEQYF

d_gene: NA
v_gene: TRBV27
abundance: NA
j_gene: TRBJ2-1
CDR3nt: TGTGCCAGCACTTCCTTAGGAGCTACTAAGAAGTTCTTC
CDR3aa: CASTSLGATKKFF

d_gene: TRBD1
v_gene: TRBV7-9
abundance: NA
j_gene: TRBJ2-2
CDR3nt: TGTGCCAGCAGCTCTTCAGGGACAGGGGGCTACACCGGGGAGCTGTTTTTT
CDR3aa: CASSSSGTGGYTGELFF

d_gene: NA
v_gene: TRBV4-2
abundance: few
j_gene: TRBJ2-1
CDR3nt: TGTGCCAGCAGCCAAGATTTGGGTGTCCCCTCCTACAATGAGCAGTTCTTC
CDR3aa: CASSQDLGVPSYNEQFF

d_gene: NA
v_gene: TRBV19
abundance: once
j_gene: TRBJ2-7
CDR3nt: TGTGCCAGTAGTCTTGGACAGCCGGGGGCCTACGAGCAGTACTTC
CDR3aa: CASSLGQPGAYEQYF

d_gene: TRBD2
v_gene: TRBV4-2
abundance: NA
j_gene: TRBJ2-1
CDR3nt: TGTGCCAGCAGCCAAGAAACAGCGGGAGGGTCCTACAATGAGCAGTTCTTC
CDR3aa: CASSQETAGGSYNEQFF

d_gene: NA
v_gene: TRBV3-1
abundance: NA
j_gene: TRBJ2-1
CDR3nt: TGTGCCAGCAGCCTCCAAACTCGGGAGCAGTTCTTC
CDR3aa: CASSLQTREQFF

d_gene: NA
v_gene: TRBV30
abundance: NA
j_gene: TRBJ1-1
CDR3nt: TGTGCCTGGACAGAGATCCCCACTGAAGCTTTCTTT
CDR3aa: CAWTEIPTEAFF

d_gene: TRBD2
v_gene: TRBV20-1
abundance: NA
j_gene: TRBJ2-7
CDR3nt: TGCAGTGCTAGAGACGGGAGCGGGGCCCTCGAGCAGTACTTC
CDR3aa: CSARDGSGALEQYF

d_gene: NA
v_gene: TRBV12-3/TRBV12-4
abundance: NA
j_gene: TRBJ2-1
CDR3nt: TGTGCCAGCACAGATGTAGGCGAGCAGTTCTTC
CDR3aa: CASTDVGEQFF

d_gene: NA
v_gene: TRBV13
abundance: NA
j_gene: TRBJ1-2
CDR3nt: TGTGCCAGCAACCAGGGAGACTATGGCTACACCTTC
CDR3aa: CASNQGDYGYTF

d_gene: NA
v_gene: TRBV9
abundance: NA
j_gene: TRBJ1-2
CDR3nt: TGTGCCAGCAGCGTAGAGAATAACGATGGCTACACCTTC
CDR3aa: CASSVENNDGYTF

d_gene: TRBD1
v_gene: TRBV28
abundance: NA
j_gene: TRBJ1-1
CDR3nt: TGTGCCAGCAGTCTCCAGGGGGCCGCGGCTTTCTTT
CDR3aa: CASSLQGAAAFF

d_gene: NA
v_gene: TRBV10-3
abundance: once
j_gene: TRBJ1-1
CDR3nt: TGTGCCACCTCTAAGGGGAGGGGGGGGTCTGAAGCTTTCTTT
CDR3aa: CATSKGRGGSEAFF

d_gene: NA
v_gene: TRBV7-2
abundance: few
j_gene: TRBJ2-1
CDR3nt: TGTGCCAGCAGCCAGACGGGGGACTACAATGAGCAGTTCTTC
CDR3aa: CASSQTGDYNEQFF

d_gene: TRBD1
v_gene: TRBV6-5
abundance: once
j_gene: TRBJ1-4
CDR3nt: TGTGCCAGCTTTTCCGGGACAGGGGGTGAAAAACTGTTTTTT
CDR3aa: CASFSGTGGEKLFF

d_gene: NA
v_gene: TRBV7-8
abundance: NA
j_gene: TRBJ2-1
CDR3nt: TGTGCCAGCAGCTTCCCCCTCAATGAGCAGTTCTTC
CDR3aa: CASSFPLNEQFF

d_gene: NA
v_gene: TRBV27
abundance: NA
j_gene: TRBJ1-1
CDR3nt: TGTGCCAGCAGCAAGGGGTTCTTGAACACTGAAGCTTTCTTT
CDR3aa: CASSKGFLNTEAFF

d_gene: NA
v_gene: TRBV4-1
abundance: NA
j_gene: TRBJ1-1
CDR3nt: TGCGCCAGCAGCCAAGGGGGGCTCTCGGGGACTGAAGCTTTCTTT
CDR3aa: CASSQGGLSGTEAFF

d_gene: TRBD1
v_gene: TRBV2
abundance: NA
j_gene: TRBJ2-1
CDR3nt: TGTGCCAGCAGTGAAGGACAGGGGAGGACCTACAATGAGCAGTTCTTC
CDR3aa: CASSEGQGRTYNEQFF

d_gene: TRBD1
v_gene: TRBV6-9
abundance: NA
j_gene: TRBJ2-2
CDR3nt: TGTGCCAGCAGTTATTCGTTCACAGGGGTCCATGTGGCCCCCGGGGAGCTGTTTTTT
CDR3aa: CASSYSFTGVHVAPGELFF

d_gene: TRBD1
v_gene: TRBV4-2
abundance: NA
j_gene: TRBJ1-1
CDR3nt: TGTGCCAGCAGCCGGGTAGGACAGGGGCCCACTGAAGCTTTCTTT
CDR3aa: CASSRVGQGPTEAFF

d_gene: NA
v_gene: TRBV7-9
abundance: once
j_gene: TRBJ2-2
CDR3nt: TGTGCCAGCAGCGAAACCCAGGTCGGGGAGCTGTTTTTT
CDR3aa: CASSETQVGELFF

d_gene: NA
v_gene: TRBV21-1
abundance: NA
j_gene: TRBJ1-5
CDR3nt: TGTGCCAGCAGCCACCCCCTACTACAGGGATGGGACAATCAGCCCCAGCATTTT
CDR3aa: CASSHPLLQGWDNQPQHF

d_gene: NA
v_gene: TRBV21-1
abundance: NA
j_gene: TRBJ1-4
CDR3nt: TGTGCCAGCAGCAACAGACCTCCAACTAATGAAAAACTGTTTTTT
CDR3aa: CASSNRPPTNEKLFF

d_gene: NA
v_gene: TRBV28
abundance: NA
j_gene: TRBJ1-1
CDR3nt: TGTGCCAGCAGCCCCACCGAAGGATGGAACACTGAAGCTTTCTTT
CDR3aa: CASSPTEGWNTEAFF

d_gene: NA
v_gene: TRBV30
abundance: NA
j_gene: TRBJ2-7
CDR3nt: TGTGCCTGGAGTGTAAATTCAGGGAACGAGCAGTACTTC
CDR3aa: CAWSVNSGNEQYF